Sequencing of this TCR beta chain was carried out in a study of radiotherapy plus CTLA-4 blockade in lung cancer. As for the study in general: Objective responses were documented in about 18% of patients, with disease control in around 30%.

Study-wide findings and caveats: Expansion in blood of tumor-derived TCR clones was seen after radiotherapy plus ipilimumab.

Only in-frame clones appear in the TCRdb table, and some are missing; sequencing was by immunoSEQ multiplex PCR. Seen here are approximately 95,000 clones, roughly four fifths observed once, and the top ten hold around 3.6%. Details on this clone: What it binds is not known.

Germline V CDR1 and CDR2: SGHVS, FQNEAQ. The trim removed 5 bases at V and 0 bases at J, leaving 8 bases unmatched. The CDR3 sequence is 16 residues long. The study treated chemo-refractory metastatic non-small-cell lung cancer patients with focal radiation plus ipilimumab CTLA-4 blockade. This sequence was found in a human donor with non-small cell lung cancer who had a partial response to radiotherapy plus ipilimumab. V gene TRBV7-8 combines with J gene TRBJ2-3; 7 bases map to TRBD1. The source material was peripheral blood, sampled from a patient treated with radiotherapy plus ipilimumab. The CDR3 region is CASSDYGQASTDTQYF. The CDR3 bases are TGTGCCAGCAGCGATTATGGACAGGCTAGCACAGATACGCAGTATTTT.